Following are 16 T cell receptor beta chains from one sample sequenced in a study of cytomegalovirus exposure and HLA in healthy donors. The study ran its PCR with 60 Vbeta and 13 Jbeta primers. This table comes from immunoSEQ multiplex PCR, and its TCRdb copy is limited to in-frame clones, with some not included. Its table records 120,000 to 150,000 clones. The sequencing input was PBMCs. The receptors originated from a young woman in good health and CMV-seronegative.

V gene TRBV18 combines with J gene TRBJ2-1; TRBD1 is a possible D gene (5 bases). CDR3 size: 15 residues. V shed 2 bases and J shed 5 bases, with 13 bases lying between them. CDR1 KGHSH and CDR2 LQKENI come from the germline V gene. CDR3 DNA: TGTGCCAGCTCACCAAATGAAAGACAGAACAATGAGCAGTTCTTC. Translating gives CASSPNERQNNEQFF.

CDR3 loop: CAWSVTQGETEAFF. The CDR3 DNA reads TGTGCCTGGAGTGTAACTCAGGGGGAAACTGAAGCTTTCTTT. The V gene is TRBV30, the J gene TRBJ1-1, with 7 bases fitting TRBD1. Germline-derived CDR1 and CDR2 are GTSNPN and SVGIG (reference sequence). Germline trimming cut 0 bases from V and 5 bases from J; bases unmatched to any gene: 6. CDR3 length: 14 amino acids. Combining the CDR3 with reference TRBV30 and TRBJ1-1 gives the whole variable domain SQTIHQWPATLVQPVGSPLSLECTVEGTSNPNLYWYRQAAGRGLQLLFYSVGIGQISSEVPQNLSASRPQDRQFILSSKKLLLSDSGFYLCAWSVTQGETEAFFGQGTRLTVV.

CDR3 region: CASSVAAVSNYGYTF. The CDR3 DNA reads as TGTGCCAGCAGCGTAGCTGCAGTCTCTAACTATGGCTACACCTTC. V is TRBV9 and J is TRBJ1-2, with no clear D. The V gene's germline CDR1 is SGDLS and CDR2 YYNGEE. V dropped 0 bases and J dropped 0 bases, with 9 bases sitting between them. This CDR3 is 15 amino acids long.

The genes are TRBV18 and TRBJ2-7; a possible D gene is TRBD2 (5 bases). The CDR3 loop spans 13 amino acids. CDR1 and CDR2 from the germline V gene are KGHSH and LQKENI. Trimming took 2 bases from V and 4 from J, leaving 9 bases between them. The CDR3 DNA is TGTGCCAGCTCACCAGAGGGCAGGTACGAGCAGTACTTC. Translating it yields CASSPEGRYEQYF. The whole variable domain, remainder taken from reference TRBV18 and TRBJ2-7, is NAGVMQNPRHLVRRRGQEARLRCSPMKGHSHVYWYRQLPEEGLKFMVYLQKENIIDESGMPKERFSAEFPKEGPSILRIQQVVRGDSAAYFCASSPEGRYEQYFGPGTRLTVT.

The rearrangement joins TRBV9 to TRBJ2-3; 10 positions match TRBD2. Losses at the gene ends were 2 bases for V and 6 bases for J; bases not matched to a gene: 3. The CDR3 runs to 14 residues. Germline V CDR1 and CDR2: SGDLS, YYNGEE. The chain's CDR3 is CASSVGSGRDTQYF. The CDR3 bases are TGTGCCAGCAGCGTTGGTAGCGGGAGGGATACGCAGTATTTT.

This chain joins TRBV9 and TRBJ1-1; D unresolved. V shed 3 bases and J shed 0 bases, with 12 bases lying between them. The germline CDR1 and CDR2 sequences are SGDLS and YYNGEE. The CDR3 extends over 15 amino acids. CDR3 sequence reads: CASSGGRGMNTEAFF. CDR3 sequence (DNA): TGTGCCAGCAGCGGGGGAAGAGGGATGAACACTGAAGCTTTCTTT.

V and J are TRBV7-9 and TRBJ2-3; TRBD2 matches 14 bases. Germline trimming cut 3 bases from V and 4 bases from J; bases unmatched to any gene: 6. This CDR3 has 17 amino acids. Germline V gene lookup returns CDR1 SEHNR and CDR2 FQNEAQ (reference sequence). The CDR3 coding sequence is TGTGCCAGCAGCTTCGGACTAGCGGGAGGTTCGGCAGATACGCAGTATTTT. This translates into CASSFGLAGGSADTQYF.

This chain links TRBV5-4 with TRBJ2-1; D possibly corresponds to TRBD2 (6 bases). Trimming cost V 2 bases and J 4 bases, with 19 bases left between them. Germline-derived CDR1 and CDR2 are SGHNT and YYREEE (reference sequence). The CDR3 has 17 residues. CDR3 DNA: TGTGCCAGCAGCTTAGGAGCGACGGGAGTCAAGTACAATGAGCAGTTCTTC. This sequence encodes CASSLGATGVKYNEQFF.

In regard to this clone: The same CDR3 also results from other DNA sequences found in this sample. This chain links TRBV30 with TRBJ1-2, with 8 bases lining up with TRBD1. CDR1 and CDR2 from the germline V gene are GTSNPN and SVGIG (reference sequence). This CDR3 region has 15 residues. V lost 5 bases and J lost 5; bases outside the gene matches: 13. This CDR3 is CAWRSGGQGMYGYTF. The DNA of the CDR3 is TGTGCCTGGCGGTCTGGAGGACAGGGAATGTATGGCTACACCTTC.

The CDR3 reads CASSSDRGSSYEQYF. CDR3 in DNA: TGTGCCAGCAGTTCCGACAGGGGCTCCTCCTACGAGCAGTACTTC. The J gene is TRBJ2-5, the V gene TRBV6-5; 8 nucleotides line up with TRBD1. The end of the DNA is better explained by TRBJ2-7, so the J call may be wrong. The CDR3 sequence is 15 residues long. The V gene's germline CDR1 is MNHEY and CDR2 SVGAGI.

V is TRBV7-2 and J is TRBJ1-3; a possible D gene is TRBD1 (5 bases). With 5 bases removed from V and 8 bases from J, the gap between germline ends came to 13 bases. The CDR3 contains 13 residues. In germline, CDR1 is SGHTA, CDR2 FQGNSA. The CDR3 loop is CASSAGLMDTIYF. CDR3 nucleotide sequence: TGTGCCAGCAGCGCGGGACTGATGGACACCATATATTTT.

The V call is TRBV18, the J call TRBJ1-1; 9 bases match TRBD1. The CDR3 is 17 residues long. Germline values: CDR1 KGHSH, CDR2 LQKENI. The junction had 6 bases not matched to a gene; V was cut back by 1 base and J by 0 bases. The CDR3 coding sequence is TGTGCCAGCTCACCACAATCGGACAGGGGTTTGAACACTGAAGCTTTCTTT. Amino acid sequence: CASSPQSDRGLNTEAFF.

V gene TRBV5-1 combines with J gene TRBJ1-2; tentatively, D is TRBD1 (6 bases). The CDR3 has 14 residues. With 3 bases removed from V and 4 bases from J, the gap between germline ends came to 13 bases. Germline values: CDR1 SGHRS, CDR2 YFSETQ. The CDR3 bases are TGCGCCAGCAGCTCCCGGGACATCGGCTATGGCTACACCTTC. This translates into CASSSRDIGYGYTF.

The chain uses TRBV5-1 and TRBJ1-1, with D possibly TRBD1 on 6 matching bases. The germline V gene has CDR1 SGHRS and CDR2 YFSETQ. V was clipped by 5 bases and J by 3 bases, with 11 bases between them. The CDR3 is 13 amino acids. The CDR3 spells CASRQGLDTEAFF. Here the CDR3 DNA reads TGCGCCAGCAGACAGGGTTTGGACACTGAAGCTTTCTTT. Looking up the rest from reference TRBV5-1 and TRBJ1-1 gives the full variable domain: KAGVTQTPRYLIKTRGQQVTLSCSPISGHRSVSWYQQTPGQGLQFLFEYFSETQRNKGNFPGRFSGRQFSNSRSEMNVSTLELGDSALYLCASRQGLDTEAFFGQGTRLTVV.

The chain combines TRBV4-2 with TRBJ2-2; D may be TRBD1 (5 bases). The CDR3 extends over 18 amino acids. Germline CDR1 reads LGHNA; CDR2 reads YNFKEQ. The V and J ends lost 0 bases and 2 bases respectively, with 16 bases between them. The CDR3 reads CASSQDVWGGLNTGELFF. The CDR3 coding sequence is TGTGCCAGCAGCCAAGATGTTTGGGGCGGATTAAACACCGGGGAGCTGTTTTTT.

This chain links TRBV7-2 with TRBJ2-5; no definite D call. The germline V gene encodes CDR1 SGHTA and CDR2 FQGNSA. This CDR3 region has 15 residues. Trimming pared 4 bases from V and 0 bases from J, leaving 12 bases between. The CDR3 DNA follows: TGTGCCAGCAGCTCTACTCGCGCGTACCAAGAGACCCAGTACTTC. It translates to CASSSTRAYQETQYF.